The sequence of this T cell receptor (beta chain) was determined in a study of T-cell memory formation after mild COVID-19. Study-level points and caveats: Second-wave clones that peaked on day 37 lacked confirmed SARS-CoV-2 specificity.

Constant-segment primers served in 5'RACE that generated TCR alpha and TCR beta cDNA libraries bearing sample barcodes and UMIs. TCRdb used MiXCR to reprocess the 5' RACE reads, holding one entry per CDR3 protein. This table has 180,000 or so distinct CDR3 sequences, 15% to 20% appearing once. The germline gives CDR1 DFQATT, CDR2 SNEGSKA (reference sequence). The CDR3 loop spans 13 amino acids. V shed 6 bases and J 6 bases; nucleotides not matched to a gene: 6. This clonotype has more than one count but fewer than ten. Its antigen is not identified. The chain recombines TRBV20-1 with TRBJ1-5, with TRBD1 matching 9 bases. Sequencing was done on a sample of PBMCs or a T cell subset sorted from them (not recorded which). The sequence came from an adult woman who had mild COVID-19 (a few samples of this study predate the infection). Cell type and time point are not known. CDR3 in DNA: TGCAGTGCAAGGACAGGGGTCCGTCAGCCCCAGCATTTT. Translation: CSARTGVRQPQHF.